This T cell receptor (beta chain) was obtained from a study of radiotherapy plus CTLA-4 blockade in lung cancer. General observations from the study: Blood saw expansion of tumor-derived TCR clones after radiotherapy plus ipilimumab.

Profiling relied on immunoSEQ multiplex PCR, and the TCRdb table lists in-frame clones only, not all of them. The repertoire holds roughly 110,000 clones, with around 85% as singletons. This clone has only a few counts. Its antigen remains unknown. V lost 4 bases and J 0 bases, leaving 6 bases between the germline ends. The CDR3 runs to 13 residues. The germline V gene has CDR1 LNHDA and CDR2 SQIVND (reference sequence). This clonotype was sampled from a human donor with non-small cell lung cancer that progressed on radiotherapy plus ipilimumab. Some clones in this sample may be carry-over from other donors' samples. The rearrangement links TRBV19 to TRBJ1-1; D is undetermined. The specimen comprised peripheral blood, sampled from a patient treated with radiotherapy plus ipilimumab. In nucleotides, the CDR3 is TGTGCCAGTAGTACGAGCCTGAACACTGAAGCTTTCTTT. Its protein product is CASSTSLNTEAFF.